Reported below is one T cell receptor (beta chain). The antigen is unknown. Every PCR reaction included synthetic inline CDR3 controls for all V-J pairings. TCRdb's table, derived via immunoSEQ multiplex PCR, lists solely in-frame clones and lacks some. Among tens of thousands of clones, more than 80% were seen once, and the ten largest hold 9.5% to 15%. Time point denoted: time of PML onset. JC virus DNA in cerebrospinal fluid confirmed the PML diagnosis. Natalizumab-treated patients developed PML between 16 and 56 months into natalizumab therapy. The sample originates from a study of multiple sclerosis patients with progressive multifocal leukoencephalopathy. The CDR3 extends over 13 amino acids. The V and J ends lost 2 bases and 2 bases respectively, with 7 bases between them. CDR1 and CDR2 (germline): SGHKS, YYEKEE (reference sequence). General observations from the study: The findings' link to JC virus versus immunocompromise remained uncertain.

The sequences come from PBMCs, collected from a patient treated with natalizumab. The J gene is TRBJ1-1, the V gene TRBV5-5; D gene unclear. The TCR was taken from a woman in her thirties with progressive multifocal leukoencephalopathy. The CDR3 protein is CASSFSPNTEAFF. In DNA form, the CDR3 reads TGTGCCAGCAGCTTTTCCCCTAACACTGAAGCTTTCTTT.